This TCR beta chain was captured in a study of T and B cells in COVID-19 patients. General study points: Few blood samples existed from mildly ill patients during symptoms or early in severe cases.

Each TRB amplification used about 230-550 ng of genomic DNA from blood. The CDR3 has 14 amino acids. The ends were cut back, 3 bases at V and 1 base at J, with 11 bases in the middle. The germline V gene encodes CDR1 SGHDT and CDR2 YYEEEE. TRB rearrangements were amplified by multiplex PCR with BIOMED2 TRB-A/B primers. TCRdb re-derived calls from the multiplex PCR reads in MiXCR, one entry per CDR3 protein. The table lists over 6,000 distinct CDR3 sequences, around 30% of them singletons. This clonotype turned up a few times. The antigen remains unidentified. The sequence derives from a human donor with active COVID-19. The material sequenced was blood. The chain carries TRBV5-6 and TRBJ2-7; tentatively, D is TRBD2 (5 bases). CDR3 sequence (DNA): TGTGCCAGCAGCTCTCGGGAAGAGTCCTACGAGCAGTACTTC. It codes for CASSSREESYEQYF.